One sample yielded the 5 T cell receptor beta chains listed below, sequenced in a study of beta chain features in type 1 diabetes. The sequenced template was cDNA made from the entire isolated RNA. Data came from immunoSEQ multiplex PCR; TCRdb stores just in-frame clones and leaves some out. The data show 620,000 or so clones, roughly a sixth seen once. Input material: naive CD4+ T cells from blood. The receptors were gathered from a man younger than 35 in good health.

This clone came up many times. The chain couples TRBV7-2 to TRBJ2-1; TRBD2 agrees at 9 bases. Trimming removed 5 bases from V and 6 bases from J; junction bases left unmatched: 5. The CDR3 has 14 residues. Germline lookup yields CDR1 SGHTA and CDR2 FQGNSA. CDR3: CASSPVAGVNEQFF. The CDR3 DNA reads TGTGCCAGCAGCCCAGTAGCGGGAGTCAATGAGCAGTTCTTC.

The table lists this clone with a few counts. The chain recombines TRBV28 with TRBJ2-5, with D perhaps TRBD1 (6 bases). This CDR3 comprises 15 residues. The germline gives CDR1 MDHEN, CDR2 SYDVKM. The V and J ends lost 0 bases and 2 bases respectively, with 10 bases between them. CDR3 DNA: TGTGCCAGCAGTTTATGGGACAGATCGCAAGAGACCCAGTACTTC. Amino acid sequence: CASSLWDRSQETQYF.

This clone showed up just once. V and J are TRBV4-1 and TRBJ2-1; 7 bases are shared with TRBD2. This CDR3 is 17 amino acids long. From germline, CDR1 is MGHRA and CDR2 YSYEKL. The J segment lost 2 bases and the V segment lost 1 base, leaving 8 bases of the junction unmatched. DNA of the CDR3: TGCGCCAGCAGCCAAGGTCTGTTTAGCGGGCCCTACAATGAGCAGTTCTTC. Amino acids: CASSQGLFSGPYNEQFF.

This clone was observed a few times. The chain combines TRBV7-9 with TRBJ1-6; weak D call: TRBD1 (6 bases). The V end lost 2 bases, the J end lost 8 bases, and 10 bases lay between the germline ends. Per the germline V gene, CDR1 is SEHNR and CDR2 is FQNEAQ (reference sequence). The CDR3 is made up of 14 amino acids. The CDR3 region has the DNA TGTGCCAGCAGCTTATCAGGGGATTATTCACCCCTCCACTTT. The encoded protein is CASSLSGDYSPLHF. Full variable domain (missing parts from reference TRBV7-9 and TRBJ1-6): DTGVSQNPRHKITKRGQNVTFRCDPISEHNRLYWYRQTLGQGPEFLTYFQNEAQLEKSRLLSDRFSAERPKGSFSTLEIQRTEQGDSAMYLCASSLSGDYSPLHFGNGTRLTVT.

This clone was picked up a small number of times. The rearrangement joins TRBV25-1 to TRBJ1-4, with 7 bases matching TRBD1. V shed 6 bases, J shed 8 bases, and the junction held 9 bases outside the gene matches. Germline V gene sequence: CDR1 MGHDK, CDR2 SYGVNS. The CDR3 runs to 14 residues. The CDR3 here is CASRPGGVGEKLFF. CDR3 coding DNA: TGTGCCAGCAGGCCAGGGGGGGTAGGAGAAAAACTGTTTTTT.